One and the same sample provided the 31 T cell receptor beta chains below, sequenced in a study of technical replicates of blood from a few donors. Sequenced by immunoSEQ multiplex PCR; TCRdb stores in-frame clones only, minus some. The data contain tens of thousands of clones, 90% to 95% of them singletons. The sequenced sample was PBMCs. Receptors originate from a human donor in good health. Some clones in this sample may be carry-over from other donors' samples.

The J gene is TRBJ2-7, the V gene TRBV7-9; TRBD2 aligns across 10 bases. The CDR3 is made up of 15 amino acids. The junction had 6 bases not matched to a gene; V was cut back by 1 base and J by 6 bases. From germline, CDR1 is SEHNR and CDR2 FQNEAQ (reference sequence). Here the CDR3 reads CASSLGGSGRPEQYF. The CDR3 region has the DNA TGTGCCAGCAGCTTAGGAGGTAGCGGGAGGCCCGAGCAGTACTTC.

The V call is TRBV27, the J call TRBJ2-7; 14 nucleotides align to TRBD2. Germline assignment: CDR1 MNHEY and CDR2 SMNVEV (reference sequence). The V and J ends lost 5 bases and 5 bases, in that order; junction bases with no gene match: 8. This CDR3 has 16 amino acids. Written as DNA, the CDR3 is TGTGCCAGCAGTCTAAGGACTAGCGGGAGGCGGGACGAGCAGTACTTC. Its protein is CASSLRTSGRRDEQYF.

The chain uses TRBV7-9 and TRBJ2-3; TRBD1 is a possible D gene (6 bases). Germline CDR1 and CDR2: SEHNR and FQNEAQ (reference sequence). The CDR3 runs to 14 residues. Deletions cut 8 bases from V and 0 bases from J, with 12 bases between. The CDR3 is CASGTGFSTDTQYF. CDR3 DNA sequence: TGTGCCAGCGGTACAGGGTTTAGCACAGATACGCAGTATTTT.

The chain joins TRBV7-9 to TRBJ1-6, with D possibly matching TRBD1 (5 bases). V lost 0 bases and J 2 bases, leaving 14 bases between the germline ends. The CDR3 totals 18 residues. Germline CDR1 and CDR2: SEHNR and FQNEAQ (reference sequence). The CDR3 region is CASSLARPRQTYNSPLHF. The CDR3 DNA is TGTGCCAGCAGCTTAGCCCGCCCGCGACAGACCTATAATTCACCCCTCCACTTT.

The V call is TRBV29-1, the J call TRBJ1-2, with D perhaps TRBD1 (5 bases). V lost 1 base and J 2 bases, leaving 8 bases between the germline ends. The CDR3 is 13 residues long. The germline gives CDR1 SQVTM, CDR2 ANQGSEA. The CDR3 DNA reads as TGCAGCGTTGAAGCTCCAGGGAACTATGGCTACACCTTC. It translates to CSVEAPGNYGYTF.

V and J are TRBV7-3 and TRBJ2-5; no definite D call. Looked up from germline, CDR1 is SGHTA and CDR2 is FQGTGA. There are 13 residues in the CDR3. V shed 2 bases and J shed 5 bases, with 9 bases lying between them. The CDR3 sequence is CASSLGRSETQYF. The DNA for the CDR3 is TGTGCCAGCAGCTTAGGTCGGTCGGAGACCCAGTACTTC.

This clone has only one observation. The chain couples TRBV11-2 to TRBJ2-7; the match to TRBD1 covers 10 bases. This CDR3 has 15 residues. Germline V gives CDR1 SGHAT, CDR2 FQNNGV. V dropped 4 bases and J dropped 5; count of bases not matched to a gene: 8. The CDR3 loop reads CASSSRRQGANEQYF. CDR3 coding DNA: TGTGCCAGCAGCTCCCGCAGACAGGGGGCTAACGAGCAGTACTTC.

The CDR3 loop is CARSHGLAEGRNEQFF. In DNA, the CDR3 is TGTGCCAGAAGTCACGGACTAGCAGAAGGGAGGAATGAGCAGTTCTTC. The gene calls are TRBV5-3 and TRBJ2-1; TRBD2 agrees at 8 bases. TRBV5-3 belongs to the ORF category, with a function that is uncertain. J lost 7 bases, V lost 5 bases, and 14 bases had no gene match. The length of the CDR3 is 16 residues.

This chain connects TRBV13 to TRBJ2-7; D unresolved. The CDR3 has 15 residues. V was pared by 4 bases and J by 0 bases, with 13 bases between. CDR1 is PRHDT, CDR2 FYEKMQ, per germline (reference sequence). The CDR3 here is CASSSLGTNSYEQYF. In nucleotides, the CDR3 is TGTGCCAGCAGCTCTCTGGGCACCAACTCCTACGAGCAGTACTTC.

This chain joins TRBV9 and TRBJ2-7; no firm D call. Between the trimmed V and J ends, which lost 1 base and 1 base, there was a span of 6 bases. The CDR3 extends over 13 amino acids. Germline V gives CDR1 SGDLS, CDR2 YYNGEE. The chain's CDR3 is CASSVSGSYEQYF. CDR3 bases: TGTGCCAGCAGCGTATCAGGATCCTACGAGCAGTACTTC.

The chain has TRBV18 and TRBJ2-7, with a tentative D call TRBD2 (5 bases). The V gene's germline CDR1 is KGHSH and CDR2 LQKENI. This CDR3 contains 12 residues. Deletions cut 6 bases from V and 5 bases from J, with 11 bases between. The CDR3, as DNA: TGTGCCAGCTCCCTTGGGAGCAACGAGCAGTACTTC. It codes for CASSLGSNEQYF.

V usage is TRBV11-1 and J usage is TRBJ2-7; TRBD2 aligns across 7 bases. The V gene's germline CDR1 is SGHAT and CDR2 FQDESV (reference sequence). The V and J ends lost 5 bases and 5 bases, in that order; junction bases with no gene match: 9. The CDR3 has 14 residues. The CDR3 loop reads CASSRRGSGDEQYF. The CDR3 DNA sequence: TGTGCCAGCAGCCGCCGCGGGAGCGGGGACGAGCAGTACTTC.

This sequence joins TRBV6-6 and TRBJ1-1, with D maybe TRBD1 (5 bases). The CDR3 covers 16 residues. Germline CDR1 and CDR2: MNHNY and SVGAGI (reference sequence). V was trimmed by 4 bases and J by 1 base, leaving 16 bases between them. CDR3 sequence: CASSSTDSRWNTEAFF. The CDR3 DNA is TGTGCCAGCAGTTCTACTGACAGTCGCTGGAACACTGAAGCTTTCTTT.

CDR3 DNA sequence: TGTGCCAGCAGTCGACAGGGAGTGAGCGAGCAGTACTTC. This codes for CASSRQGVSEQYF. This chain uses TRBV27 with TRBJ2-7; 7 bases agree with TRBD1. V shed 5 bases and J 6 bases; nucleotides not matched to a gene: 7. The V gene's germline CDR1 is MNHEY and CDR2 SMNVEV (reference sequence). The CDR3 totals 13 residues.

The CDR3 DNA reads as TGCGCCAGCAGCCATTACGCCGGCTCCTACAATGAGCAGTTCTTC. It specifies CASSHYAGSYNEQFF. The genes are TRBV4-1 and TRBJ2-1; D remains ambiguous. CDR3 length: 15 residues. Germline V lookup: CDR1 MGHRA, CDR2 YSYEKL. V dropped 3 bases and J dropped 0 bases, with 9 bases sitting between them.

The V gene is TRBV5-4, the J gene TRBJ2-2, with TRBD2 matching 13 bases. The CDR3 covers 16 residues. Germline-derived CDR1 and CDR2 are SGHNT and YYREEE (reference sequence). V was clipped by 4 bases and J by 5 bases; unmatched bases: 5. As DNA, the CDR3 is TGTGCCAGCAGCAGTGGACTAGCGGGAGAGACCGGGGAGCTGTTTTTT. Protein: CASSSGLAGETGELFF.

The V gene is TRBV6-5, the J gene TRBJ1-6, with 9 bases that match TRBD1. The germline V gene has CDR1 MNHEY and CDR2 SVGAGI. The CDR3 covers 14 residues. V lost 6 bases and J lost 7; bases outside the gene matches: 4. The CDR3 is CASRPGQGNSPLHF. CDR3 nucleotides: TGTGCCAGCAGACCGGGACAGGGAAATTCACCCCTCCACTTT.

This rearrangement joins TRBV6-5 to TRBJ2-1; D remains ambiguous. The V gene lost 2 bases and the J gene lost 4 bases, with 12 bases spanning the gap. CDR1 MNHEY and CDR2 SVGAGI come from the germline V gene. The CDR3 is 15 residues long. CDR3: CASSYASGSYNEQFF. The CDR3 coding sequence is TGTGCCAGCAGTTACGCATCAGGCAGTTACAATGAGCAGTTCTTC.

The V and J genes are TRBV27 and TRBJ1-4; D gene unclear. Germline V lookup: CDR1 MNHEY, CDR2 SMNVEV (reference sequence). V was cut by 8 bases and J by 4 bases, with 17 bases left in between. The CDR3 extends over 15 amino acids. DNA for the CDR3: TGTGCCAGCGCTACAGCAGGCCGTAATAATGAAAAACTGTTTTTT. Its protein product is CASATAGRNNEKLFF.

In its sample, this clone was seen once. The rearrangement uses TRBV27 and TRBJ1-1; a possible D gene is TRBD1 (5 bases). Germline assignment: CDR1 MNHEY and CDR2 SMNVEV (reference sequence). Trimming removed 5 bases at V and 0 bases at J, with 13 bases between. This CDR3 is built from 15 residues. The CDR3 reads CASSPSGGLNTEAFF. For the CDR3, the DNA is TGTGCCAGCAGTCCCTCGGGGGGTTTGAACACTGAAGCTTTCTTT.

The rearrangement links TRBV5-4 to TRBJ2-5; 7 nucleotides line up with TRBD2. This CDR3 is 14 amino acids long. V lost 4 bases, J lost 5 bases, and 8 bases stayed unmatched. Germline-derived CDR1 and CDR2 are SGHNT and YYREEE (reference sequence). The CDR3 is CASSPTTSRETQYF. The CDR3 coding sequence is TGTGCCAGCAGCCCCACGACTAGCCGCGAGACCCAGTACTTC.

This clone was counted a single time. V gene TRBV18 combines with J gene TRBJ2-3; the D is unclear. Germline values: CDR1 KGHSH, CDR2 LQKENI. The CDR3 has 14 residues. V shed 3 bases and J shed 0 bases, with 7 bases lying between them. The CDR3 DNA is TGTGCCAGCTCACCTCCTTCTAGCACAGATACGCAGTATTTT. Its translation: CASSPPSSTDTQYF.

The chain combines TRBV6-1 with TRBJ2-5; D perhaps matches TRBD1 (5 bases). V was cut by 0 bases and J by 3 bases, with 11 bases left in between. The CDR3 is made up of 15 amino acids. Per the germline V gene, CDR1 is MNHNS and CDR2 is SASEGT. The CDR3 DNA reads TGTGCCAGCAGTGAAGCAGGGGCAGGGAAAGAGACCCAGTACTTC. This encodes CASSEAGAGKETQYF.

The V call is TRBV7-9, the J call TRBJ2-1; possibly TRBD1 for D (6 bases). The V end was cut by 1 base, the J end by 9 bases, with 10 bases between. The CDR3 has 13 amino acids. CDR1 SEHNR and CDR2 FQNEAQ come from the germline V gene (reference sequence). The CDR3: CASSLDTGTEQFF. The CDR3 DNA reads TGTGCCAGCAGCTTAGATACAGGGACTGAGCAGTTCTTC.

The chain links TRBV7-2 to TRBJ2-1; 10 bases agree with TRBD2. Per the germline V gene, CDR1 is SGHTA and CDR2 is FQGNSA. There are 15 residues in the CDR3. Trimming took 5 bases from V and 4 from J; bases not matched to a gene: 5. The CDR3 protein is CASSPRTSGYNEQFF. The CDR3 DNA sequence: TGTGCCAGCAGCCCCCGGACTAGCGGATACAATGAGCAGTTCTTC.

This clone was seen a single time. CDR3 in DNA: TGTGCCAGCAGTGATACCCTAGCGGGAGAGACCCAGTACTTC. Translating gives CASSDTLAGETQYF. V is TRBV25-1 and J is TRBJ2-5, with TRBD2 matching over 8 bases. The CDR3 spans 14 residues. The germline V gene encodes CDR1 MGHDK and CDR2 SYGVNS. Unmatched junction bases numbered 4, after V lost 3 bases and J lost 4 bases. The variable domain in full, with the rest retrieved from reference TRBV25-1 and TRBJ2-5, is EADIYQTPRYLVIGTGKKITLECSQTMGHDKMYWYQQDPGMELHLIHYSYGVNSTEKGDLSSESTVSRIRTEHFPLTLESARPSHTSQYLCASSDTLAGETQYFGPGTRLLVL.

The rearrangement uses TRBV7-2 and TRBJ2-2; 12 bases are shared with TRBD1. Per germline, CDR1 SGHTA and CDR2 FQGNSA. V was pared by 5 bases and J by 6 bases, with 1 base of the junction left unmatched. The CDR3 sequence is 14 residues long. CDR3 loop: CASSRDRGPGELFF. The CDR3 DNA sequence: TGTGCCAGCAGCCGGGACAGGGGGCCCGGGGAGCTGTTTTTT.

This clone was counted a single time. The chain employs TRBV5-1 and TRBJ2-3, with 10 bases fitting TRBD1. Germline V CDR1 and CDR2: SGHRS, YFSETQ. This CDR3 is built from 15 residues. Unmatched junction bases numbered 5, after V lost 4 bases and J lost 3 bases. This chain's CDR3 is CASSRDRGRTDTQYF. The CDR3 region has the DNA TGCGCCAGCAGCCGAGACAGGGGGCGAACAGATACGCAGTATTTT.

This clone was recorded only once. The V and J genes are TRBV29-1 and TRBJ1-6; tentatively, D is TRBD1 (6 bases). With 7 bases removed from V and 5 bases from J, the gap between germline ends came to 15 bases. CDR1 is SQVTM and CDR2 is ANQGSEA in the germline V gene. This CDR3 has 14 residues. The CDR3, as DNA: TGCAGCGCCTCATTGGGGGCTAATAATTCACCCCTCCACTTT. Translating it yields CSASLGANNSPLHF.

As DNA, the CDR3 is TGTGCCAGCAGCTTGAGAGGTCTCCATGTGGAGACCCAGTACTTC. Its translation is CASSLRGLHVETQYF. V is TRBV5-6 and J is TRBJ2-5; D remains ambiguous. CDR1 is SGHDT and CDR2 is YYEEEE in the germline V gene. V lost 1 base to trimming and J lost 5 bases, with 15 bases between them. The length of the CDR3 is 15 residues. Based on the CDR3 plus reference TRBV5-6 and TRBJ2-5, the full variable domain is DAGVTQSPTHLIKTRGQQVTLRCSPKSGHDTVSWYQQALGQGPQFIFQYYEEEERQRGNFPDRFSGHQFPNYSSELNVNALLLGDSALYLCASSLRGLHVETQYFGPGTRLLVL.

This clone has only one observation. The chain carries TRBV6-1 and TRBJ2-1; 9 bases are shared with TRBD2. The CDR3 consists of 18 residues. J gave up 4 bases and V 4 bases, and 14 bases lay outside the gene matches. The V gene's germline CDR1 is MNHNS and CDR2 SASEGT. The CDR3 region is CASSVSGTSRKGYNEQFF. CDR3 DNA sequence: TGTGCCAGCAGTGTTTCTGGGACTAGCAGGAAAGGGTACAATGAGCAGTTCTTC.